Sequencing of this T cell receptor beta chain was carried out in a study of cytomegalovirus exposure and HLA in healthy donors. The CDR3 sequence is 12 residues long. V lost 10 bases, J lost 4 bases, and 8 bases lay in between. Germline V CDR1 and CDR2: MDHEN, SYDVKM. The PCR employed 60 Vbeta primers together with 13 Jbeta primers. The table came from immunoSEQ multiplex PCR; TCRdb's copy has only in-frame clones and leaves some out. The sample consists of 170,000 or so clones, 77% of them appearing once. The chain carries TRBV28 and TRBJ2-6; the D is unclear. The source material was PBMCs. The receptor was isolated from a woman in her 30s in good health and CMV-seronegative. The CDR3 DNA follows: TGTGCCACAGGCTCCGGGGCCAACGTCCTGACTTTC. Encoded protein: CATGSGANVLTF. The entire variable domain, with the rest obtained from reference TRBV28 and TRBJ2-6, is as follows: DVKVTQSSRYLVKRTGEKVFLECVQDMDHENMFWYRQDPGLGLRLIYFSYDVKMKEKGDIPEGYSVSREKKERFSLILESASTNQTSMYLCATGSGANVLTFGAGSRLTVL.